The entry below gives a single TCR beta chain sequence along with its context. The sample is drawn from a study of T cell responses to AZD1222 COVID-19 vaccine. CDR1 and CDR2 (germline): SGHNT, YYREEE (reference sequence). Trimming shortened V by 6 bases and J by 1 base, and 10 bases separated the two germline ends. The CDR3 spans 13 residues. Generated by immunoSEQ multiplex PCR, the TCRdb table keeps only in-frame clones and is missing some. The sample has 250,000 to 300,000 clones; about 94% are singletons. Material: peripheral blood, obtained 28 days after the second AZD1222 dose. This TCR was recovered from an adult who received the AZD1222 COVID-19 vaccine. The rearrangement uses TRBV5-4 and TRBJ1-1; D unclear. CDR3 bases: TGTGCCAGCACCCTAGGAGGGAACACTGAAGCTTTCTTT. This sequence encodes CASTLGGNTEAFF.